This T cell receptor beta chain came from a study of blood T cell repertoires in COVID-19. Study-wide background: Acute-phase and convalescent COVID-19 samples originated in the United States, Italy and Spain.

Here immunoSEQ multiplex PCR was the method, and the copy in TCRdb shows in-frame clones only, minus some. Counted here are about 59,000 clones, approximately 80% occurring once; the ten biggest clones make up roughly 9.7%. The CDR3 sequence is 15 residues long. V was clipped by 4 bases and J by 2 bases, with 15 bases between them. The germline gives CDR1 LNHDA, CDR2 SQIVND (reference sequence). This chain joins TRBV19 and TRBJ2-7; D might be TRBD2 (6 bases). The TCR was taken from a human donor in a cohort sampled during active COVID-19. The sample was peripheral blood. This CDR3 is CASSSTGVVPYEQYF. The CDR3 DNA reads as TGTGCCAGTAGTAGTACGGGGGTCGTCCCCTACGAGCAGTACTTC.